Presented here are 8 T cell receptor beta chains from one specimen sequenced in a study of long-term antiretroviral therapy in people with HIV (dated by TCRdb to between 2020 and 2023). The immunoSEQ hsTCRB v3.0 assay was used at survey level resolution for TRB variable region sequencing. Held by TCRdb, this immuneACCESS table contains in-frame sequences only and omits some clones. Under half of the omission traces to an unresolved V gene where checked; the cause of the rest is unknown. This sample is represented by over 30,000 clones; around 90% of them were singletons. The ten most abundant clones make up roughly 13% of the sample. The source material was unsorted PBMCs, sampled 1.1 years after starting antiretroviral therapy. Every receptor here comes from a man aged 18 to 29 with HIV.

The chain carries TRBV19 and TRBJ2-7, with 7 bases lining up with TRBD2. J lost 2 bases, V lost 1 base, and 5 bases had no gene match. The CDR3 is made up of 15 amino acids. Germline-derived CDR1 and CDR2 are LNHDA and SQIVND (reference sequence). CDR3 amino acids: CASSIGLAGAYEQYF. The CDR3 DNA follows: TGTGCCAGTAGTATAGGATTGGCGGGGGCCTACGAGCAGTACTTC.

The chain's CDR3 is CASTDRGNTDTQYF. CDR3 DNA sequence: TGTGCCAGCACGGACCGAGGAAACACAGATACGCAGTATTTT. The rearrangement joins TRBV5-4 to TRBJ2-3; D not resolved. The CDR3 extends over 14 amino acids. Germline loops: CDR1 SGHNT, CDR2 YYREEE (reference sequence). V was shortened by 6 bases and J by 2 bases, with 13 bases between the two germline ends.

The chain is built from TRBV6-1 and TRBJ2-5; 8 nucleotides align to TRBD1. Germline loops: CDR1 MNHNS, CDR2 SASEGT. CDR3 length: 14 residues. Trimming cost V 10 bases and J 5 bases; bases outside gene matches: 12. CDR3 bases: TGTGCCACCTACCCCAGGGGGCAGAAGGAGACCCAGTACTTC. It codes for CATYPRGQKETQYF.

The chain employs TRBV30 and TRBJ1-5; TRBD1 might be the D (5 bases). The CDR3 runs to 15 residues. Germline lookup yields CDR1 GTSNPN and CDR2 SVGIG (reference sequence). The ends were cut back, 3 bases at V and 2 bases at J, with 14 bases in the middle. CDR3 sequence (DNA): TGTGCCTGGAGCGAGAGGCCCAGGGGCAATCAGCCCCAGCATTTT. Its protein is CAWSERPRGNQPQHF.

The rearrangement links TRBV7-6 to TRBJ2-1; D gene ambiguous. Germline V gene lookup returns CDR1 SGHVS and CDR2 FNYEAQ. Deletions cut 4 bases from V and 9 bases from J, with 10 bases between. The length of the CDR3 is 12 residues. The CDR3 nucleotides are TGTGCCAGCAGCTCCGCTTGGGGTGAGCAGTTCTTC. Translation: CASSSAWGEQFF.

The rearrangement joins TRBV19 to TRBJ2-1; 8 nucleotides agree with TRBD2. The CDR3 sequence is 15 residues long. Trimming took 5 bases from V and 1 from J; bases not matched to a gene: 4. Germline lookup yields CDR1 LNHDA and CDR2 SQIVND (reference sequence). This CDR3 is CASSRSGSSYNEQFF. The CDR3 DNA reads as TGTGCCAGTAGTCGGAGCGGGAGTTCCTACAATGAGCAGTTCTTC.

This clone was detected once. The CDR3 DNA reads TGTGCCAGTACCATACGGTTGGGTAGCGGCGCCTACGAGCAGTACTTC. Residues: CASTIRLGSGAYEQYF. The chain couples TRBV19 to TRBJ2-7, with D perhaps matching TRBD2 (6 bases). The V and J ends lost 7 bases and 2 bases respectively, with 21 bases between them. The germline V gene has CDR1 LNHDA and CDR2 SQIVND (reference sequence). The CDR3 length is 16 residues.

V usage is TRBV4-1 and J usage is TRBJ1-1; 11 nucleotides match TRBD1. V lost 5 bases to trimming and J lost 4 bases; unmatched junction nucleotides: 12. Germline CDR1 MGHRA, CDR2 YSYEKL. The CDR3 extends over 17 amino acids. CDR3 sequence (DNA): TGCGCCAGCAGCTATACTTTTTCCGGGACAGGGGGCACTGAAGCTTTCTTT. Protein product: CASSYTFSGTGGTEAFF.